This TCR beta chain is from a study of T cell responses to AZD1222 COVID-19 vaccine. Libraries were prepared by immunoSEQ multiplex PCR; TCRdb keeps only in-frame clonotypes and omits some of them. This table holds tens of thousands of clones, about 91% found once. Germline CDR1 reads LGHDT; CDR2 reads YNNKEL (reference sequence). This CDR3 has 14 residues. V shed 2 bases and J 3 bases; nucleotides not matched to a gene: 2. The source was peripheral blood, collected on day 0 of AZD1222 vaccination. The chain employs TRBV3-1 (or the pseudogene TRBV3-2) and TRBJ2-7; TRBD2 matches at 9 bases. This TCR was recovered from an adult in good health. The CDR3, as DNA: TGTGCCAGCAGCCAAAGTAGCGGGAGCTACGAGCAGTACTTC. Its translation is CASSQSSGSYEQYF.